This entry describes one T cell receptor beta chain. The data derive from a study of T cell changes during pregnancy in multiple sclerosis. The assay was immunoSEQ multiplex PCR, and TCRdb's table has in-frame clones only and misses some. This sample carries roughly 29,000 clones, just over 90% of them seen once, and the ten largest clones take around 6%. V lost 4 bases and J lost 4; bases outside the gene matches: 11. Germline CDR1 and CDR2: LGHNA and YNFKEQ. This CDR3 is 18 amino acids long. This TCR was sampled from a female donor with multiple sclerosis, enrolled in a pregnancy study. The chain is built from TRBV4-2 and TRBJ2-5; 14 bases line up with TRBD2. The source was CD8+ T cells from peripheral blood mononuclear cells, collected before pregnancy. DNA of the CDR3: TGTGCCAGCAGCCGGCCGGGACTAGCGGGAGAGGCGGGAGAGACCCAGTACTTC. Protein product: CASSRPGLAGEAGETQYF.